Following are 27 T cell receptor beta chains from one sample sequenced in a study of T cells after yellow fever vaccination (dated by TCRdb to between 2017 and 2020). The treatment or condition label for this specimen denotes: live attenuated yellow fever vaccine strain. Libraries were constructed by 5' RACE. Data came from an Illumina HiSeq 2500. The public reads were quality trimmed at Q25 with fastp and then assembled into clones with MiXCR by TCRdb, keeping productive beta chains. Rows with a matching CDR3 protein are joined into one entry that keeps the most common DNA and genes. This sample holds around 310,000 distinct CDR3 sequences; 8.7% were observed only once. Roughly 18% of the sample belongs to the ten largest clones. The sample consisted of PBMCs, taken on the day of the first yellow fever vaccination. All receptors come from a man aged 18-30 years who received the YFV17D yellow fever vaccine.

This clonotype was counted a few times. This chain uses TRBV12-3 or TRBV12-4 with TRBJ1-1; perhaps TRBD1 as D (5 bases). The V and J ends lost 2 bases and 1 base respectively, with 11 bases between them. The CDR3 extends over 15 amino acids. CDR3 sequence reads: CASSLYGAGNTEAFF. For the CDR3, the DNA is TGTGCCAGCAGTTTATATGGGGCAGGGAACACTGAAGCTTTCTTT.

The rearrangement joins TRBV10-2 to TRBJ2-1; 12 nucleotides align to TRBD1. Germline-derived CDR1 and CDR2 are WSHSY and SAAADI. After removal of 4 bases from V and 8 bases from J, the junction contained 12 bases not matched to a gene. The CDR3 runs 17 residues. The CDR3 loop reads CASSGGGDRGRIYEQFF. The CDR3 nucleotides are TGCGCCAGCAGTGGGGGGGGGGACAGGGGGCGCATCTATGAGCAGTTCTTC.

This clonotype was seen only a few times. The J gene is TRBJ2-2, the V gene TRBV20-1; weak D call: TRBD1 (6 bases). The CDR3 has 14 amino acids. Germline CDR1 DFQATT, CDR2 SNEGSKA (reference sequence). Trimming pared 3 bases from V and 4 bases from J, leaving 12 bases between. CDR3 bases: TGCAGTGCTAGGGGGGCAGAGGGCACCGGGGAGCTGTTTTTT. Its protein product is CSARGAEGTGELFF.

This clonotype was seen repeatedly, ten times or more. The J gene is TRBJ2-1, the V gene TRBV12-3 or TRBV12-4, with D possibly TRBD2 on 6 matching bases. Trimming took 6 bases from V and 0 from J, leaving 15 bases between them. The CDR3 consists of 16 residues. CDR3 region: CASSPGTLGSYNEQFF. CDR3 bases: TGTGCCAGCAGCCCCGGGACTCTTGGCTCCTACAATGAGCAGTTCTTC.

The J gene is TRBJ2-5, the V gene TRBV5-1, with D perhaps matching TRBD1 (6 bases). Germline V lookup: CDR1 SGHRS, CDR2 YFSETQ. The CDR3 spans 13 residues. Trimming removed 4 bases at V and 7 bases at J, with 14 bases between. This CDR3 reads CASSVRTDGTQYF. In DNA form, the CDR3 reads TGCGCCAGCAGCGTACGGACAGATGGGACCCAGTACTTC.

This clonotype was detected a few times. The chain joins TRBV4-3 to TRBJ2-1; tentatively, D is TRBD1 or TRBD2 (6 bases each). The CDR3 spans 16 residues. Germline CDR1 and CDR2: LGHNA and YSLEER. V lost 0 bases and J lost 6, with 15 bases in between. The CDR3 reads CASSQDRGGRGNEQFF. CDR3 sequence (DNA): TGCGCCAGCAGCCAAGATAGAGGGGGGCGGGGCAATGAGCAGTTCTTC.

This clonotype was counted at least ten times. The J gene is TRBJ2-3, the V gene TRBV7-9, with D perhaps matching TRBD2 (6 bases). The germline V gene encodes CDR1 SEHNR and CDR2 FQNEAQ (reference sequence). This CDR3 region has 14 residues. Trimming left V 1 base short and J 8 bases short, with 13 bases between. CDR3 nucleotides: TGTGCCAGCAGCTTAGAGGCGCGGGGAGGTACGCAGTATTTT. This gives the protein CASSLEARGGTQYF.

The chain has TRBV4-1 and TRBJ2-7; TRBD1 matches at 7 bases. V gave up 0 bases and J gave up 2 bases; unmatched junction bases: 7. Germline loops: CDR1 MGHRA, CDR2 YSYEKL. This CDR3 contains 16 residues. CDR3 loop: CASSQEGRGRPYEQYF. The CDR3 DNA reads TGCGCCAGCAGCCAAGAGGGAAGGGGGCGACCCTACGAGCAGTACTTC.

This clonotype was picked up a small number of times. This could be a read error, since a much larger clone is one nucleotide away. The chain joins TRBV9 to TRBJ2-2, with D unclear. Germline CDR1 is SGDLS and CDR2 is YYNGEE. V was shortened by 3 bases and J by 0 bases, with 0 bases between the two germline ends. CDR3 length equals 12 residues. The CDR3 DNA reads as TGTGCCAGCAGCGCGAACACCGGGGAGCTGTTTTTT. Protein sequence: CASSANTGELFF.

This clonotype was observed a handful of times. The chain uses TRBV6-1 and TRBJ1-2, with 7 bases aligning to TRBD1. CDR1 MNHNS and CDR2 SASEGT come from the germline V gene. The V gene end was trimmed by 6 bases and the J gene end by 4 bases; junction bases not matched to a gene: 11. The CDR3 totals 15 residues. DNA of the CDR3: TGTGCCAGCAGACTTAAACCGACAGGGAGCTATGGCTACACCTTC. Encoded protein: CASRLKPTGSYGYTF.

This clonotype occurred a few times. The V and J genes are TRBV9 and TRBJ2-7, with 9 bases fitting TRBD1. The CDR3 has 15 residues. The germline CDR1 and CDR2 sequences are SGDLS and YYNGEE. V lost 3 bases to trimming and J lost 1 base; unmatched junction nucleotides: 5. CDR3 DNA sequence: TGTGCCAGCAGCGCTGGACAGGGGATTTCCTACGAGCAGTACTTC. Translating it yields CASSAGQGISYEQYF.

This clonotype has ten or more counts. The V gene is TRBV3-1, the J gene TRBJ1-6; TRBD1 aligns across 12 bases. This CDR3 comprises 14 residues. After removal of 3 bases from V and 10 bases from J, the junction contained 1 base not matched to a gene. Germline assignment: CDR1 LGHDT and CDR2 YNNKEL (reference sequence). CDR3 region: CASSQGTGGSPLHF. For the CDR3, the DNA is TGTGCCAGCAGCCAGGGGACAGGGGGCTCACCCCTCCACTTT.

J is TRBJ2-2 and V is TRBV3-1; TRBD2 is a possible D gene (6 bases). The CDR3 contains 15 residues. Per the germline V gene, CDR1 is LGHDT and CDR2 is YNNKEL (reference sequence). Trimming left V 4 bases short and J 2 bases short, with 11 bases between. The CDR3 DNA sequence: TGTGCCAGCAGCCCCGGGGACTCCAACACCGGGGAGCTGTTTTTT. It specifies CASSPGDSNTGELFF.

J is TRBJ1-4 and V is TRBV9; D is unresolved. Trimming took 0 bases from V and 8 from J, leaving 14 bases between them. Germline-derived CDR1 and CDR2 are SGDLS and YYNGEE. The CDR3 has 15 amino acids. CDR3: CASSVATGFEEKLFF. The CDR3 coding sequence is TGTGCCAGCAGCGTAGCTACGGGGTTCGAGGAAAAACTGTTTTTT. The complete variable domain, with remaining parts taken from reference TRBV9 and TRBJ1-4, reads DSGVTQTPKHLITATGQRVTLRCSPRSGDLSVYWYQQSLDQGLQFLIQYYNGEERAKGNILERFSAQQFPDLHSELNLSSLELGDSALYFCASSVATGFEEKLFFGSGTQLSVL.

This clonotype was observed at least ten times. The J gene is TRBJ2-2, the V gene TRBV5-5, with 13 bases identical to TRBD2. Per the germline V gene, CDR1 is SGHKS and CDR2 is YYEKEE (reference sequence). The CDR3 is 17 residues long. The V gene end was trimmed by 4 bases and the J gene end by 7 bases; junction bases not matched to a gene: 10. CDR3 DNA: TGTGCCAGCAGCCTACAACTAGCGGGGGGGCCTGGCGGGGAGCTGTTTTTT. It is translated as CASSLQLAGGPGGELFF.

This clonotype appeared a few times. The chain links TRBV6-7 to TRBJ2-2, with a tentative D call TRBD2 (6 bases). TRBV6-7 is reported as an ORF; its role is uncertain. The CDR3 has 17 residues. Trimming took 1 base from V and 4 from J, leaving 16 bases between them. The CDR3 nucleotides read TGTGCCAGCAGTTACTGCCGGGGGAGCCGATTCACCGGGGAGCTGTTTTTT. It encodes CASSYCRGSRFTGELFF.

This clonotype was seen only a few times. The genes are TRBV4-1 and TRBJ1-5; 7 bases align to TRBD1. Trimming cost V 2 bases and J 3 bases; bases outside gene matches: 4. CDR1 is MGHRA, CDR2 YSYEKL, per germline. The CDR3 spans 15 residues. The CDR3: CASSQPTGNNQPQHF. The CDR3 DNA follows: TGCGCCAGCAGCCAACCGACAGGGAACAATCAGCCCCAGCATTTT.

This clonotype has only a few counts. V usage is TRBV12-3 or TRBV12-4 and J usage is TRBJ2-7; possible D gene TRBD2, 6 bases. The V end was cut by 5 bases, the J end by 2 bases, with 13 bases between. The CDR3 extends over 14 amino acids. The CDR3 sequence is CASSPGTYPYEQYV. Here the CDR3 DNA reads TGTGCCAGCAGTCCCGGGACTTACCCCTACGAGCAGTACGTC.

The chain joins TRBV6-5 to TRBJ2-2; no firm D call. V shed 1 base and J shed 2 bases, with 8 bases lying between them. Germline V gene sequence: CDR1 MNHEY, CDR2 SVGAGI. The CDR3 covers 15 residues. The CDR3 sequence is CASSYFSSNTGELFF. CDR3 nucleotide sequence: TGTGCCAGCAGTTACTTCTCCAGTAACACCGGGGAGCTGTTTTTT.

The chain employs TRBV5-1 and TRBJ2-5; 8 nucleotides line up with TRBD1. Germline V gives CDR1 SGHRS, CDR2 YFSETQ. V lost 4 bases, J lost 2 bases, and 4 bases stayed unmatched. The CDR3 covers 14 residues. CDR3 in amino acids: CASSQDRGQETQYF. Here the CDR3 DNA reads TGCGCCAGCAGCCAAGACAGGGGACAAGAGACCCAGTACTTC. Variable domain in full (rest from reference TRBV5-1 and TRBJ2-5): KAGVTQTPRYLIKTRGQQVTLSCSPISGHRSVSWYQQTPGQGLQFLFEYFSETQRNKGNFPGRFSGRQFSNSRSEMNVSTLELGDSALYLCASSQDRGQETQYFGPGTRLLVL.

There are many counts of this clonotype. The CDR3 is CASTPSQRGAGELFF. The CDR3 DNA is TGTGCCAGCACCCCAAGCCAGCGGGGGGCCGGGGAGCTGTTTTTT. The V call is TRBV3-1, the J call TRBJ2-2; 9 nucleotides align to TRBD2. The CDR3 totals 15 residues. V shed 7 bases and J 6 bases; nucleotides not matched to a gene: 9. Per the germline V gene, CDR1 is LGHDT and CDR2 is YNNKEL (reference sequence).

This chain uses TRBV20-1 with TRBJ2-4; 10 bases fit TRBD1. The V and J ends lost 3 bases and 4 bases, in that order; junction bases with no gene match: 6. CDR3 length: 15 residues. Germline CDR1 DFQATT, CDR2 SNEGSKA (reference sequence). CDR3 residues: CSARYPGQGKNIQYF. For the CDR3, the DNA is TGCAGTGCTAGGTACCCGGGACAGGGGAAAAACATTCAGTACTTC.

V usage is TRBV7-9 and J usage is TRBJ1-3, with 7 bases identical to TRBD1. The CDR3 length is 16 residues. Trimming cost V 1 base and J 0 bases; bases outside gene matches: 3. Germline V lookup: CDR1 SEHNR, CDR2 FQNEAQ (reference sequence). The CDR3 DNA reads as TGTGCCAGCAGCTTAGGCCGGGACAGCTCTGGAAACACCATATATTTT. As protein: CASSLGRDSSGNTIYF.

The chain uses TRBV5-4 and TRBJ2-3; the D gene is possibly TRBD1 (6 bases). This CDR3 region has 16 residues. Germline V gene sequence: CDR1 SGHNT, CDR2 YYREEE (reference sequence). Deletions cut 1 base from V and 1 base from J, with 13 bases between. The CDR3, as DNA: TGTGCCAGCAGCTTGTTGGGGGCGCTGGGCACAGATACGCAGTATTTT. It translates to CASSLLGALGTDTQYF.

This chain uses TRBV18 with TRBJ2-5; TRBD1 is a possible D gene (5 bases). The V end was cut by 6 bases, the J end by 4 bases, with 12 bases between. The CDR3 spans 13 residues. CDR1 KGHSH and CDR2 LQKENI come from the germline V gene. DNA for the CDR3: TGTGCCAGCTCGGGCAGGGCCCCAGAGACCCAGTACTTC. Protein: CASSGRAPETQYF. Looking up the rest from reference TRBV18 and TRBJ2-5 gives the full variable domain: NAGVMQNPRHLVRRRGQEARLRCSPMKGHSHVYWYRQLPEEGLKFMVYLQKENIIDESGMPKERFSAEFPKEGPSILRIQQVVRGDSAAYFCASSGRAPETQYFGPGTRLLVL.

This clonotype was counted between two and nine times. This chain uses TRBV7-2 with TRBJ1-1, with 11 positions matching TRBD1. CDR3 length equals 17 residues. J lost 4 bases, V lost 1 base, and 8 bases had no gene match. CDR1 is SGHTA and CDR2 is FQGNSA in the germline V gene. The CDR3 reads CASSLVRTGGSRTEAFF. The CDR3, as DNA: TGTGCCAGCAGCTTAGTAAGGACAGGGGGCTCTCGCACTGAAGCTTTCTTT. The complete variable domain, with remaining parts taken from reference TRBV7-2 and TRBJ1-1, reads GAGVSQSPSNKVTEKGKDVELRCDPISGHTALYWYRQSLGQGLEFLIYFQGNSAPDKSGLPSDRFSAERTGGSVSTLTIQRTQQEDSAVYLCASSLVRTGGSRTEAFFGQGTRLTVV.

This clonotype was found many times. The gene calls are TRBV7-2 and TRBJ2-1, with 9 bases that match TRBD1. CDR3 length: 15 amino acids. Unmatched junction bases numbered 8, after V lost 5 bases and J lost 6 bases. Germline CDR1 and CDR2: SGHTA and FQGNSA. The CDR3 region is CASSRDRDRANEQFF. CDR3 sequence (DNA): TGTGCCAGCAGCCGTGACCGGGACAGGGCCAATGAGCAGTTCTTC.